The clone carrying this T cell receptor beta chain has at least ten counts. This sample was taken from a study of T cells in Graves' hyperthyroidism and ophthalmopathy. Fresh 10 ml peripheral blood yielded PBMCs. The CDR3 is 12 amino acids. Germline V CDR1 and CDR2: DFQATT, SNEGSKA (reference sequence). The V gene lost 1 base and the J gene lost 3 bases, with 6 bases spanning the gap. Amplification of TCR beta CDR3 regions used RNA as the template. The TCR CDR3 first-round RT-PCR relied on the HTBI primer set. MiXCR, applied by TCRdb to the multiplex PCR reads, yields one record per CDR3 protein. The repertoire has about 620,000 distinct CDR3 sequences, roughly 17% of them found once; the top ten carry 3.8%.

Sequenced input: blood. This chain uses TRBV20-1 with TRBJ1-1; D unclear. This sequence was found in a woman aged 25 to 45 with Graves' hyperthyroidism. In nucleotides, the CDR3 is TGCAGTGCTAGAGTCGGGGACACTGAAGCTTTCTTT. This gives the protein CSARVGDTEAFF.